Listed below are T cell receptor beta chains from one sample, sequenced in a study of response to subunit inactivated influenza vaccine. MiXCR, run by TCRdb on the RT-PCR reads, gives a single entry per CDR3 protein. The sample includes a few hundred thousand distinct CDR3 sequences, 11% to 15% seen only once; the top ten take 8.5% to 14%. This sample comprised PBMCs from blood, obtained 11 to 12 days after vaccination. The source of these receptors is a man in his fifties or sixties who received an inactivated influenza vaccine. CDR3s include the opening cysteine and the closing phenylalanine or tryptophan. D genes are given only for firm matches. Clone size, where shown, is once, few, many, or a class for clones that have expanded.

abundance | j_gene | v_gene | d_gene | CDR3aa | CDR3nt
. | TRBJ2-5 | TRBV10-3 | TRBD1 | CATQDRATIQETQYF | TGTGCCACCCAGGACAGGGCCACCATCCAAGAGACCCAGTACTTC
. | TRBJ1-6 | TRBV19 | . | CASSSQGPLHF | TGTGCCAGTAGTTCTCAGGGACCCCTCCACTTT
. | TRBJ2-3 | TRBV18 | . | CASSPVQQVHMDTQYF | TGTGCCAGCTCACCAGTGCAGCAGGTCCACATGGATACGCAGTATTTT
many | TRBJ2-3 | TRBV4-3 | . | CASSSRGGVDTQYF | TGCGCCAGCAGTAGTCGAGGCGGGGTGGATACGCAGTATTTT
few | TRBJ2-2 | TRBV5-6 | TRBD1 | CASRGTGGNTGELFF | TGTGCCAGCAGGGGAACAGGGGGGAACACCGGGGAGCTGTTTTTT
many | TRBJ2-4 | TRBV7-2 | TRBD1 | CASSVRDSGFQYF | TGTGCCAGCAGCGTCCGGGACAGTGGTTTTCAGTACTTC
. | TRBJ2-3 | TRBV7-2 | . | CASSLDGSGWRYF | TGTGCCAGCAGCTTAGATGGCTCCGGGTGGCGGTATTTT
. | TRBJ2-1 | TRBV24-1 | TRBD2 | CATSTYAPLAGVSNEQFF | TGTGCCACCAGTACCTACGCCCCACTAGCGGGGGTTAGCAATGAGCAGTTCTTC
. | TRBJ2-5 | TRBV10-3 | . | CAISPDTGQETQYF | TGTGCCATCAGCCCCGACACCGGCCAAGAGACCCAGTACTTC
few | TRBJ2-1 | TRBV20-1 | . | CSAPGTEANEQFF | TGCAGTGCTCCCGGGACTGAGGCCAATGAGCAGTTCTTC
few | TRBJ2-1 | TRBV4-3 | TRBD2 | CASSQDVLAGDSEQFF | TGCGCCAGCAGCCAAGATGTACTAGCGGGAGATAGTGAGCAGTTCTTC
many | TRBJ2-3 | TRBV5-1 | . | CASSPDGLSTDTQYF | TGCGCCAGCAGCCCGGACGGACTAAGCACAGATACGCAGTATTTT
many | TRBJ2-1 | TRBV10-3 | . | CAISEGDSPSYNEQFF | TGTGCCATCAGTGAAGGGGACTCGCCTTCCTACAATGAGCAGTTCTTC
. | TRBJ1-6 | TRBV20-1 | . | CSASGVAGNNSPLHF | TGCAGTGCTAGTGGCGTTGCGGGGAATAATTCACCCCTCCACTTT
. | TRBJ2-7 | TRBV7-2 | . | CASSLARAREQYF | TGTGCCAGCAGCCTAGCCCGTGCACGCGAGCAGTACTTC
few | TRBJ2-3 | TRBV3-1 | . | CASSRRAGTDTQYF | TGTGCCAGCTCCCGAAGGGCAGGGACAGATACGCAGTATTTT
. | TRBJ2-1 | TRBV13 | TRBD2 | CASGTGGNEQFF | TGTGCCAGCGGGACGGGGGGCAATGAGCAGTTCTTC
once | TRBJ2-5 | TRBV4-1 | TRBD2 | CASSQDQSSGVGETQYF | TGCGCCAGCAGCCAAGATCAGTCTAGCGGGGTTGGTGAGACCCAGTACTTC
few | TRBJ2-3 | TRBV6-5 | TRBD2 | CASSYSLVAGEDTQYF | TGTGCCAGCAGTTACTCCCTGGTAGCGGGAGAAGATACGCAGTATTTT
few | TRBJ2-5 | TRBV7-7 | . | CASSSGLGRVQETQYF | TGTGCCAGCAGTTCGGGACTCGGAAGAGTCCAAGAGACCCAGTACTTC
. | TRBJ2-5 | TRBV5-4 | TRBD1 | CASSSRGQGETQYF | TGTGCCAGCAGCTCCAGGGGGCAAGGAGAGACCCAGTACTTC
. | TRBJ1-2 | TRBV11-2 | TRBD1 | CASRPRVTGGKGYTF | TGTGCCAGCAGGCCCAGGGTGACAGGGGGAAAAGGCTACACCTTC
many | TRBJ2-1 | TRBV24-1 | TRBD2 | CATSDSSGIHNEQFF | TGTGCCACCAGTGATTCCAGCGGGATACACAATGAGCAGTTCTTC
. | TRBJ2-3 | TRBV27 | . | CASSRWDFGTDTQYF | TGTGCCAGCAGTAGATGGGACTTTGGGACAGATACGCAGTATTTT
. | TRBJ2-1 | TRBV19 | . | CASSIYGRPGAPNEQFF | TGTGCCAGTAGTATCTATGGGAGACCTGGCGCGCCCAATGAGCAGTTCTTC
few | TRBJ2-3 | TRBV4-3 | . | CASSQRARGPTDTQYF | TGCGCCAGCAGCCAACGTGCGAGGGGTCCCACAGATACGCAGTATTTT
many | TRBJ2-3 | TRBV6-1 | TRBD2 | CASSASGSLAGGIRDTDTQYF | TGTGCCAGCAGTGCTTCGGGCTCCCTAGCGGGAGGCATCCGTGACACAGATACGCAGTATTTT
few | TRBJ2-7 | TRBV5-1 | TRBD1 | CASSQGTEYYEQYF | TGCGCCAGCAGCCAGGGGACAGAATACTACGAGCAGTACTTC